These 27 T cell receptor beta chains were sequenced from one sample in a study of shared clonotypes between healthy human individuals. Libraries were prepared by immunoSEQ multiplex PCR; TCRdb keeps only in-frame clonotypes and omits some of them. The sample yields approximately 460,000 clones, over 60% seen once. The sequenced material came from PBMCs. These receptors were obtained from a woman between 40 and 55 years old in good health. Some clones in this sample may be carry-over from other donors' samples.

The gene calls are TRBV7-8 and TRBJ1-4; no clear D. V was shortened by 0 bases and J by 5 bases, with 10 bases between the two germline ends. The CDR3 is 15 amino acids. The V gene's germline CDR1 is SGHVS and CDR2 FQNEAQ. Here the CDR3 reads CASSLARRNNEKLFF. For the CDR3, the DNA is TGTGCCAGCAGCTTAGCCCGGAGAAACAATGAAAAACTGTTTTTT.

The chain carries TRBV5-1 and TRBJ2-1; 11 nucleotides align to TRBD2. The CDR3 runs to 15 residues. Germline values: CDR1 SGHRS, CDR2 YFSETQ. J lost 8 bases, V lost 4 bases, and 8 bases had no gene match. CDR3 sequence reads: CASSPTSGRGHEQFF. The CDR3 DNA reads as TGCGCCAGCAGCCCTACTAGCGGGAGAGGCCATGAGCAGTTCTTC. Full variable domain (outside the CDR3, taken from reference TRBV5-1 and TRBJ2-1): KAGVTQTPRYLIKTRGQQVTLSCSPISGHRSVSWYQQTPGQGLQFLFEYFSETQRNKGNFPGRFSGRQFSNSRSEMNVSTLELGDSALYLCASSPTSGRGHEQFFGPGTRLTVL.

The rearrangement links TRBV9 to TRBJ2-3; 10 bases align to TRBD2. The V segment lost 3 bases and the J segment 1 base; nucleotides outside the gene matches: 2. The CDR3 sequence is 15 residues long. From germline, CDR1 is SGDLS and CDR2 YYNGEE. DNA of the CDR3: TGTGCCAGCAGCGCCGGACTAGCGGGCACAGATACGCAGTATTTT. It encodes CASSAGLAGTDTQYF. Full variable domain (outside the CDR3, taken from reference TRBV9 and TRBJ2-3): DSGVTQTPKHLITATGQRVTLRCSPRSGDLSVYWYQQSLDQGLQFLIQYYNGEERAKGNILERFSAQQFPDLHSELNLSSLELGDSALYFCASSAGLAGTDTQYFGPGTRLTVL.

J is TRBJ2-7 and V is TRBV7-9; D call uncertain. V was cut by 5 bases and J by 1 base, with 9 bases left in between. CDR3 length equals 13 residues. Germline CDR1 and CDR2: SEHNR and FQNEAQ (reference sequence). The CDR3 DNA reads TGTGCCAGCAGCCGGACCCAATCCTACGAGCAGTACTTC. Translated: CASSRTQSYEQYF.

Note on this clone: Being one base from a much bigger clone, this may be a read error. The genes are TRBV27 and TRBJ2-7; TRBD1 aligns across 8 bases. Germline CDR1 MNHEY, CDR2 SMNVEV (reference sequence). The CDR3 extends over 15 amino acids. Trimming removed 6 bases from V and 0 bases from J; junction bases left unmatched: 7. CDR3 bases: TGTGCCAGCAGGCGGACAGGGTCGAGCTCCTACGAGCAGTACTTC. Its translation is CASRRTGSSSYEQYF.

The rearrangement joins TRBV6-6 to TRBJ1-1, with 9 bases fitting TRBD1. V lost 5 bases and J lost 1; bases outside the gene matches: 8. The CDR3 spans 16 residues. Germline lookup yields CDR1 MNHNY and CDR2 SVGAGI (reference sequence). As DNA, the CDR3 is TGTGCCAGCAGTGACTACAGGGGGCTGGGGAACACTGAAGCTTTCTTT. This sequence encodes CASSDYRGLGNTEAFF.

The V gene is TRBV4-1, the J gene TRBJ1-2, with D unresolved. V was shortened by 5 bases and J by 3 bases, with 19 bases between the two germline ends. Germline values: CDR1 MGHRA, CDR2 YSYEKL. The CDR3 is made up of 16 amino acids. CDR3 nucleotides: TGCGCCAGCAGCTACAAAGAGGGAGGTACGGACTATGGCTACACCTTC. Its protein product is CASSYKEGGTDYGYTF.

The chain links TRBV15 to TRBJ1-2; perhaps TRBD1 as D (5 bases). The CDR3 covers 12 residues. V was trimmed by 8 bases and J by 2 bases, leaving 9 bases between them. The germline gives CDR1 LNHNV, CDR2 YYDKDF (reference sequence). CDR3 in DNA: TGTGCCACCCAGGGAAGAAACTATGGCTACACCTTC. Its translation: CATQGRNYGYTF.

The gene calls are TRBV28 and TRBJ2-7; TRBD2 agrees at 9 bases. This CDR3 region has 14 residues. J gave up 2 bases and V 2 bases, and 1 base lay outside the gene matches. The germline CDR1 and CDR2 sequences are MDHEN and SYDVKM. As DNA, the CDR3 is TGTGCCAGCAGTTTACTAGCGGGACCCTACGAGCAGTACTTC. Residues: CASSLLAGPYEQYF.

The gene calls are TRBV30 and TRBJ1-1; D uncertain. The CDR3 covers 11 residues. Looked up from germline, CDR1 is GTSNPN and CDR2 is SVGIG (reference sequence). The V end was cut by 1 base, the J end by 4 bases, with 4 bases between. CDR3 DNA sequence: TGTGCCTGGAGTGCCCGCACTGAAGCTTTCTTT. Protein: CAWSARTEAFF.

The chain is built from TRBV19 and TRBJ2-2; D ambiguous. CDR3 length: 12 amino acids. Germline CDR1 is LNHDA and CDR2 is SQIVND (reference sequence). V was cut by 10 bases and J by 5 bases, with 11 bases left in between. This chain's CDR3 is CATHSRTGELFF. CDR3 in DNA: TGTGCCACCCACTCGAGGACCGGGGAGCTGTTTTTT.

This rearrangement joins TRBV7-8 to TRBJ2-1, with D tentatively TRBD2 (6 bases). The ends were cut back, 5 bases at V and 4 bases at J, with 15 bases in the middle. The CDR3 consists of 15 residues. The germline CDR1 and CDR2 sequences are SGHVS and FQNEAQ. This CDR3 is CASSAREGTYNEQFF. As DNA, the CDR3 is TGTGCCAGCAGCGCCCGAGAGGGGACTTACAATGAGCAGTTCTTC.

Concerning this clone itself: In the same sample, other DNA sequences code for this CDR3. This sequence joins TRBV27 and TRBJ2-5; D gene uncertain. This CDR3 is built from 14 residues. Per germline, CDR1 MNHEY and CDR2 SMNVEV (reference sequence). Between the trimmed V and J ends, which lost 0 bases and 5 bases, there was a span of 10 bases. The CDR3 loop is CASSLSRPRETQYF. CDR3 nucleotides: TGTGCCAGCAGTTTATCCAGGCCGCGGGAGACCCAGTACTTC.

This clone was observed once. Written as DNA, the CDR3 is TGTGCCAGCAGCTTAAACGGCGGGGAATCCTACAATGAGCAGTTCTTC. Residues: CASSLNGGESYNEQFF. The chain recombines TRBV7-3 with TRBJ2-1; D may be TRBD2 (6 bases). The germline V gene has CDR1 SGHTA and CDR2 FQGTGA. The CDR3 runs to 16 residues. V lost 1 base and J lost 1, with 11 bases in between.

The CDR3 here is CASSWGGARRSYQPQHF. The CDR3 DNA reads TGTGCCAGCAGTTGGGGGGGGGCCCGCCGTTCTTATCAGCCCCAGCATTTT. The chain has TRBV27 and TRBJ1-5; D perhaps matches TRBD1 (6 bases). V was pared by 4 bases and J by 5 bases, with 21 bases between. CDR3 length equals 17 residues. Looked up from germline, CDR1 is MNHEY and CDR2 is SMNVEV (reference sequence).

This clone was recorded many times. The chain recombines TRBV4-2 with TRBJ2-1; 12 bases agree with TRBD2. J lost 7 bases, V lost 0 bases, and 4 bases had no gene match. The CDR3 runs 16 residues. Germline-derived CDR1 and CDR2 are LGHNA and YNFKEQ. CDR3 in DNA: TGTGCCAGCAGCCAAGATGGCCTAGCGGGAGGGAATGAGCAGTTCTTC. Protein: CASSQDGLAGGNEQFF.

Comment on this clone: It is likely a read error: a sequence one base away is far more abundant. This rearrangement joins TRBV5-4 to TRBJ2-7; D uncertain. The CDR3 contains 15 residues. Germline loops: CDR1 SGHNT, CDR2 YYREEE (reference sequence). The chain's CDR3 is CASSLRQAVTYGQYF. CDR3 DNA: TGTGCCAGCAGCTTGAGGCAGGCCGTGACCTACGGGCAGTACTTC. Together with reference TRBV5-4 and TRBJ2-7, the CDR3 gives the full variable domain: ETGVTQSPTHLIKTRGQQVTLRCSSQSGHNTVSWYQQALGQGPQFIFQYYREEENGRGNFPPRFSGLQFPNYSSELNVNALELDDSALYLCASSLRQAVTYGQYFGPGTRLTVT.

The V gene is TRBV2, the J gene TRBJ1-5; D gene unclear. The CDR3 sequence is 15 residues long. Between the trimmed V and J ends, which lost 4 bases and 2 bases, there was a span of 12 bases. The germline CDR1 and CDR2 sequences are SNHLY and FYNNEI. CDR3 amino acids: CASSGRGLGNQPQHF. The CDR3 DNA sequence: TGTGCCAGCAGTGGACGGGGTCTGGGCAATCAGCCCCAGCATTTT.

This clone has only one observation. CDR3 sequence: CASSASTSGSADTQYF. The CDR3 region has the DNA TGTGCCAGCAGCGCATCGACTAGCGGGAGTGCAGATACGCAGTATTTT. This chain links TRBV7-2 with TRBJ2-3, with TRBD2 matching 12 bases. Germline lookup yields CDR1 SGHTA and CDR2 FQGNSA. This CDR3 region has 16 residues. V was pared by 5 bases and J by 4 bases, with 7 bases of the junction left unmatched.

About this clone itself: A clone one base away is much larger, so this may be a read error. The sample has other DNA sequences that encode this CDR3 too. Written as DNA, the CDR3 is TGTGCCAGCAGTGAAGGTGGGCAGAATCAGCCCCAGCATTTT. It translates to CASSEGGQNQPQHF. The chain links TRBV6-1 to TRBJ1-5; no clear D. Trimming removed 1 base from V and 4 bases from J, with 8 bases in between. The CDR3 is 14 residues long. Germline lookup yields CDR1 MNHNS and CDR2 SASEGT.

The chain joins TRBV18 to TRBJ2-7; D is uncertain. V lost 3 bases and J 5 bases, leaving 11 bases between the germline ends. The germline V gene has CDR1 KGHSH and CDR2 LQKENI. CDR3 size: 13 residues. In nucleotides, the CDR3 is TGTGCCAGCTCACCCAATATCCAGGACGAGCAGTACTTC. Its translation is CASSPNIQDEQYF.

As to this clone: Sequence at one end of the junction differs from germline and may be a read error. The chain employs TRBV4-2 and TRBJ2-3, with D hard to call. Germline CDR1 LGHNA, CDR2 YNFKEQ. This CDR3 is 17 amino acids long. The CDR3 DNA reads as TGTGCCAGCAGCCAAAGTCAAACAGCACTTAGCACAGATGCGCAGTATTTT. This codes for CASSQSQTALSTDAQYF.

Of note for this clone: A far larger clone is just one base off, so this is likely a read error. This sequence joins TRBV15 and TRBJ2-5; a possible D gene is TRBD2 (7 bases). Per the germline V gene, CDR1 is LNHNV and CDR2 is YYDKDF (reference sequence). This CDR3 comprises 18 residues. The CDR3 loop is CATGRVGGGRIYRETQYF. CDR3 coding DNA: TGTGCCACCGGCAGAGTGGGAGGGGGTCGGATATATAGAGAGACCCAGTACTTC.

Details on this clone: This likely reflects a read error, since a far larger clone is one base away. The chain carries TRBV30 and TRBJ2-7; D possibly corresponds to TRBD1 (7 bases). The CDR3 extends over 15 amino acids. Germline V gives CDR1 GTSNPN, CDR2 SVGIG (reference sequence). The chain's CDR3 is CAWSVGQGGPYEQCF. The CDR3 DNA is TGTGCCTGGAGTGTAGGGCAGGGGGGACCCTACGAGCAGTGCTTC.

CDR3 sequence: CASSPKRATPYEQYF. CDR3 coding DNA: TGTGCCAGCAGCCCAAAGCGGGCAACCCCCTACGAGCAGTACTTC. This chain uses TRBV7-3 with TRBJ2-7; tentatively, D is TRBD2 (6 bases). CDR3 length: 15 residues. Germline assignment: CDR1 SGHTA and CDR2 FQGTGA. V shed 5 bases and J shed 2 bases, with 16 bases lying between them.

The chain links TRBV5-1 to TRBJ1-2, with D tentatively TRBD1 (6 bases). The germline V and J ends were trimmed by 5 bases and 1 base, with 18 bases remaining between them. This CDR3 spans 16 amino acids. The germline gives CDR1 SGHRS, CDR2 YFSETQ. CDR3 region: CASRPPSTGNNYGYTF. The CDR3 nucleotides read TGCGCCAGCAGGCCACCCTCTACAGGGAATAACTATGGCTACACCTTC.

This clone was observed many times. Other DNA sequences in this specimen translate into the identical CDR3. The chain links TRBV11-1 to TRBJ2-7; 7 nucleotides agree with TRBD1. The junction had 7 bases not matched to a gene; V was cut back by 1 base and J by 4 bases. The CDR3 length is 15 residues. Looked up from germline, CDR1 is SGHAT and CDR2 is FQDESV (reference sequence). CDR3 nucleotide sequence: TGTGCCAGCAGCTTAGAAGTGGGCAGGGGGTACGAGCAGTACTTC. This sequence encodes CASSLEVGRGYEQYF. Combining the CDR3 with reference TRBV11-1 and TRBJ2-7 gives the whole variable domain EAEVAQSPRYKITEKSQAVAFWCDPISGHATLYWYRQILGQGPELLVQFQDESVVDDSQLPKDRFSAERLKGVDSTLKIQPAELGDSAMYLCASSLEVGRGYEQYFGPGTRLTVT.